This entry describes one T cell receptor (beta chain). The target antigen is unknown. This sample is drawn from a study of T-cell memory formation after mild COVID-19. Deletions cut 0 bases from V and 9 bases from J, with 15 bases between. The CDR3 covers 16 residues. Germline V gene lookup returns CDR1 SGHTA and CDR2 FQGTGA. General study points: Pre-infection memory contained some responding clones, which suggested that cross-reactive memory had joined. Clones that contracted clustered mainly in CM and EM if CD4+ and in EMRA if CD8+.

TCRdb redid the calling of the 5' RACE reads with MiXCR, one entry per CDR3 protein. The repertoire holds around 500,000 distinct CDR3 sequences, with roughly 18% as singletons. The chain has TRBV7-3 and TRBJ1-6, with a tentative D call TRBD1 (5 bases). Sequencing was done on a sample of PBMCs or a T cell subset sorted from them (not recorded which). The receptor comes from an adult woman who had mild COVID-19 (a few samples of this study predate the infection). Cell type and time point are not known. As DNA, the CDR3 is TGTGCCAGCAGCTTAACGCCCGGCGGGGGAGGTTCACCCCTCCACTTT. Its translation: CASSLTPGGGGSPLHF.